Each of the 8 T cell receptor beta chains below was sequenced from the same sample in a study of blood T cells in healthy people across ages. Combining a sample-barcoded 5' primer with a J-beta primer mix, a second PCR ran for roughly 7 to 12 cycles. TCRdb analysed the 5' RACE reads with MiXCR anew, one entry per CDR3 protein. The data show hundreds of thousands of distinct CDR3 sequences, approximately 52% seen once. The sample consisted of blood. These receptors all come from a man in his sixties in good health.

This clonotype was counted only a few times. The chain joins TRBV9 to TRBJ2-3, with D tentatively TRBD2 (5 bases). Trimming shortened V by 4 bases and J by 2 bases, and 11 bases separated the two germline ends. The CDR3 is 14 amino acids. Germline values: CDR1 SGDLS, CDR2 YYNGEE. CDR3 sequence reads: CASSSGLFTDTQYF. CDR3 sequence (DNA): TGTGCCAGCAGCTCCGGACTTTTCACAGATACGCAGTATTTT.

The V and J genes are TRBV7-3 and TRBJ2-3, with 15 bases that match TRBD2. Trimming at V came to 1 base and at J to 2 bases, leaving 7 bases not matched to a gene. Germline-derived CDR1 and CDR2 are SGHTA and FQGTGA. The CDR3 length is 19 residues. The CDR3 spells CASSLIGTSGRRYTDTQYF. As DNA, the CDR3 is TGTGCCAGCAGCTTAATCGGGACTAGCGGGAGGAGATACACAGATACGCAGTATTTT.

The CDR3 bases are TGTGCCAGCATGGGCAGGTGGTATGGCTACACCTTC. Translating it yields CASMGRWYGYTF. The chain is built from TRBV3-1 and TRBJ1-2; D uncertain. V shed 7 bases and J shed 5 bases, with 11 bases lying between them. The CDR3 spans 12 residues. Germline-derived CDR1 and CDR2 are LGHDT and YNNKEL (reference sequence). The full variable domain, completed using reference TRBV3-1 and TRBJ1-2, is DTAVSQTPKYLVTQMGNDKSIKCEQNLGHDTMYWYKQDSKKFLKIMFSYNNKELIINETVPNRFSPKSPDKAHLNLHINSLELGDSAVYFCASMGRWYGYTFGSGTRLTVV.

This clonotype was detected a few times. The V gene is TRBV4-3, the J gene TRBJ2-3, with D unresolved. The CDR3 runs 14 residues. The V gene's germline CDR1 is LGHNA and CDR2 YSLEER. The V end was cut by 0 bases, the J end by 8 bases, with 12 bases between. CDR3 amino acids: CASSQEGQIRTQYF. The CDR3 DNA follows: TGCGCCAGCAGCCAAGAGGGCCAGATCCGTACGCAGTATTTT.

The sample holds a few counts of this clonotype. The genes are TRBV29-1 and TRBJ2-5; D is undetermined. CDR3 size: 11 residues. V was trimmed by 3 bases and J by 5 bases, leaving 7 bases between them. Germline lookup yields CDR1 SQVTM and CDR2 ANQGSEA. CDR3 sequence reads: CSVERSETQYF. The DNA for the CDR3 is TGCAGCGTTGAGCGGTCTGAGACCCAGTACTTC.

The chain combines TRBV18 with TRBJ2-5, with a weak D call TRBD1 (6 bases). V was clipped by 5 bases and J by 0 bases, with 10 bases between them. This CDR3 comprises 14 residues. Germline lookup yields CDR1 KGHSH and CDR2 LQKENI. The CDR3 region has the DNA TGTGCCAGCTCAACACAGGGCAACCAAGAGACCCAGTACTTC. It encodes CASSTQGNQETQYF.

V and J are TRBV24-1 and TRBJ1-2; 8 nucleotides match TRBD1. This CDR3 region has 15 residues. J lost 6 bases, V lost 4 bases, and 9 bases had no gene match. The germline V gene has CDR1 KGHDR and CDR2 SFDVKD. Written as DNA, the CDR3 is TGTGCCACCAGTGACCGCGGACAGGGTAGCAATGGCTACACCTTC. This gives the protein CATSDRGQGSNGYTF.

The CDR3 here is CASSQGWAQYF. CDR3 in DNA: TGTGCCAGCAGTCAGGGTTGGGCGCAGTACTTC. The chain employs TRBV14 and TRBJ2-4; D is possibly TRBD1 (5 bases). Trimming took off 6 bases at V and 13 bases at J, with 13 bases between the two ends. Germline V gene lookup returns CDR1 SGHDN and CDR2 FVKESK. The CDR3 consists of 11 residues. The variable domain in full, completed from reference TRBV14 and TRBJ2-4, reads EAGVTQFPSHSVIEKGQTVTLRCDPISGHDNLYWYRRVMGKEIKFLLHFVKESKQDESGMPNNRFLAERTGGTYSTLKVQPAELEDSGVYFCASSQGWAQYFGAGTRLSVL.